This TCR beta chain was obtained from a study of cytomegalovirus exposure and HLA in healthy donors. Study results and limitations: As a later analysis showed, several of the most significant clusters appeared to be linked to common viral pathogens.

Primers for the PCR totalled 60 Vbeta and 13 Jbeta. Sequenced by immunoSEQ multiplex PCR; TCRdb stores in-frame clones only, minus some. Among about 94,000 clones listed, around 80% were seen once. Concerning this clone: Its antigen is not known.

The source material was PBMCs. This TCR was sampled from a woman aged 60-75 years in good health and CMV-seronegative.

The CDR3 DNA follows: TGTGCCTGGAGTGTCGTTAGGGAGGCTTTCTTT. Protein sequence: CAWSVVREAFF. The V and J genes are TRBV30 and TRBJ1-1; D is unresolved. V was clipped by 0 bases and J by 11 bases, with 10 bases between them. Germline CDR1 and CDR2: GTSNPN and SVGIG (reference sequence). CDR3 size: 11 residues.